Here is one T cell receptor (beta chain) with its context. Antigen specificity is unknown. The entry originates in a study of OX40 agonist ivuxolimab in advanced cancers. The wider study: Partial responses were achieved by three patients: one hepatocellular carcinoma, two cutaneous melanoma. General observations from the study: Expanded clones were, on average, more numerous in CD8+ T cells than in CD4+. At doses 0.1 to 3.0 mg/kg, CD4+ and CD8+ clones expanded.

Libraries were prepared by immunoSEQ multiplex PCR; TCRdb keeps only in-frame clonotypes and omits some of them. The repertoire has about 72,000 clones, 89% of them found once; the top ten carry roughly 10%. Germline V gives CDR1 SGHTA, CDR2 FQGNSA. V was clipped by 1 base and J by 0 bases, with 4 bases between them. The CDR3 is 14 amino acids. The material was CD4+ or CD8+ T cells sorted from blood, obtained in a trial of the OX40 agonist ivuxolimab. The clonotype comes from an adult with an advanced solid tumor such as melanoma, head and neck, liver or kidney cancer. This chain joins TRBV7-2 and TRBJ1-3; no firm D call. This CDR3 is CASSLGSSGNTIYF. The CDR3 DNA sequence: TGTGCCAGCAGCTTAGGCTCCTCTGGAAACACCATATATTTT. Using reference TRBV7-2 and TRBJ1-3 for the parts outside the CDR3, the full variable domain is GAGVSQSPSNKVTEKGKDVELRCDPISGHTALYWYRQSLGQGLEFLIYFQGNSAPDKSGLPSDRFSAERTGGSVSTLTIQRTQQEDSAVYLCASSLGSSGNTIYFGEGSWLTVV.